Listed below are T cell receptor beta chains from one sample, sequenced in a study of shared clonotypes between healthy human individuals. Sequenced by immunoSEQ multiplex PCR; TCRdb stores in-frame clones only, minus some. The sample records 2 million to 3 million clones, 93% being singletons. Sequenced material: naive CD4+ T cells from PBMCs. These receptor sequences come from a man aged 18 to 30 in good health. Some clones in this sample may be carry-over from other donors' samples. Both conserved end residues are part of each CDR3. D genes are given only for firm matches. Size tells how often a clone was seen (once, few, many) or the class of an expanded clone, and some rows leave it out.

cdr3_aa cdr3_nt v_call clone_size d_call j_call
CASSSESSGNTIYF TGTGCCAGCAGTTCCGAGAGCTCTGGAAACACCATATATTTT TRBV2 . . TRBJ1-3
CASSLMLAGNYNEQFF TGTGCCAGCAGCTTAATGCTAGCGGGAAACTACAATGAGCAGTTCTTC TRBV7-3 . TRBD2 TRBJ2-1
CASRPGTGQGGEQYF TGCGCCAGCAGGCCCGGGACAGGGCAGGGGGGCGAGCAGTACTTC TRBV5-1 . TRBD1 TRBJ2-7
CASSYFLSGGSRNEQFF TGTGCCAGCAGTTACTTTTTATCGGGCGGGAGCCGCAATGAGCAGTTCTTC TRBV2 . TRBD2 TRBJ2-1
CASRAASGRGPNEQFF TGTGCCAGCAGAGCTGCTAGCGGGAGGGGTCCCAATGAGCAGTTCTTC TRBV2 . TRBD2 TRBJ2-1
CASSLVNGGGSPLHF TGTGCCAGCAGCTTAGTTAACGGCGGCGGTTCACCCCTCCACTTT TRBV11-2 . . TRBJ1-6
CSARDGNEQFF TGCAGTGCTAGAGACGGGAATGAGCAGTTCTTC TRBV20-1 . . TRBJ2-1
CASSPGRATDTQYF TGTGCCAGCAGCCCCGGACGGGCCACAGATACGCAGTATTTT TRBV4-2 . . TRBJ2-3
CASSFRDGSYEQYF TGTGCCAGCAGCTTTAGGGACGGCTCCTACGAGCAGTACTTC TRBV7-2 once . TRBJ2-7
CASSPIQQGAVGNYGYTF TGTGCCAGCTCACCGATCCAACAGGGGGCGGTGGGTAACTATGGCTACACCTTC TRBV18 . TRBD1 TRBJ1-2
CASTVDQGITEAFF TGTGCCAGCACCGTTGACCAGGGGATCACTGAAGCTTTCTTT TRBV2 . . TRBJ1-1
CASSRGPRDSTDTQYF TGTGCCAGCAGTAGGGGTCCACGGGATAGCACAGATACGCAGTATTTT TRBV28 . . TRBJ2-3
CASSFSGLGYNEQFF TGTGCCAGCAGCTTCAGCGGGCTGGGATACAATGAGCAGTTCTTC TRBV7-3 . . TRBJ2-1
CASLHGYTF TGCGCCAGCCTGCATGGCTACACCTTC TRBV10-1 . . TRBJ1-2
CASSGRTSGRYNEQFF TGTGCCAGCAGTGGGAGAACTAGCGGGCGCTACAATGAGCAGTTCTTC TRBV2 . TRBD2 TRBJ2-1
CASGPGTNEKLFF TGTGCCAGCGGGCCCGGGACTAATGAAAAACTGTTTTTT TRBV6-6 . . TRBJ1-4
CASSLTGSGYGYTF TGTGCCAGCAGCTTGACGGGATCAGGTTATGGCTACACCTTC TRBV5-8 . . TRBJ1-2
CASSKGAAQETQYF TGTGCCAGTAGTAAAGGGGCGGCCCAAGAGACCCAGTACTTC TRBV19 . . TRBJ2-5
CASSWESYEQYF TGCGCCAGCAGCTGGGAGTCCTACGAGCAGTACTTC TRBV5-1 . . TRBJ2-7
CASSLGQILGAYEQYF TGCGCCAGCAGCTTGGGACAGATCCTAGGGGCCTACGAGCAGTACTTC TRBV5-1 . . TRBJ2-7
CASSVGIPPNPSTDTQYF TGTGCCAGCAGCGTAGGTATTCCGCCTAACCCTAGCACAGATACGCAGTATTTT TRBV9 . . TRBJ2-3
CASSSYRVHEQYF TGTGCCAGCAGTTCGTACAGGGTCCACGAGCAGTACTTC TRBV28 once . TRBJ2-7
CASTSAGTAEETQYF TGCGCCAGCACCTCAGCCGGGACAGCAGAAGAGACCCAGTACTTC TRBV5-1 . TRBD1 TRBJ2-5
CASRLGVGNTEAFF TGTGCCAGCAGATTGGGTGTTGGGAACACTGAAGCTTTCTTT TRBV28 . . TRBJ1-1
CASSLASAGTDTQYF TGTGCCAGCAGCTTGGCCAGCGCTGGCACAGATACGCAGTATTTT TRBV5-4 once . TRBJ2-3
CASSKGLRLLNNYGYTF TGTGCCAGCAGCAAGGGTCTTCGCCTCCTTAATAACTATGGCTACACCTTC TRBV21-1 . . TRBJ1-2
CASSSGAGNTEAFF TGTGCCAGCAGCTCCGGAGCGGGGAACACTGAAGCTTTCTTT TRBV7-3 few . TRBJ1-1
CASRLLNTEAFF TGTGCCAGCAGGCTCTTGAACACTGAAGCTTTCTTT TRBV28 few . TRBJ1-1
CASSLAILRETQYF TGCGCCAGCAGCTTGGCTATTTTGAGGGAGACCCAGTACTTC TRBV5-1 . . TRBJ2-5
CASSSTRPGDF TGTGCCAGCAGTTCGACGAGACCGGGGGACTTC TRBV28 . . TRBJ1-2
CASSLGPEIMDEQFF TGCGCCAGCAGCTTGGGGCCCGAGATAATGGATGAGCAGTTCTTC TRBV5-1 . . TRBJ2-1
CSVGGRSSYEQYF TGCAGCGTTGGAGGAAGGAGCTCCTACGAGCAGTACTTC TRBV29-1 . . TRBJ2-7
CASQWGDSTEAFF TGTGCCAGCCAGTGGGGGGACAGCACTGAAGCTTTCTTT TRBV28 . TRBD1 TRBJ1-1
CASSKVGRRSVYEQYF TGTGCCAGCAGCAAAGTTGGGCGGAGGTCAGTCTACGAGCAGTACTTC TRBV21-1 . . TRBJ2-7
CAISGRGGETQYF TGTGCCATCAGTGGCCGAGGGGGTGAGACCCAGTACTTC TRBV10-3 . . TRBJ2-5
CASSPLQGNEQFF TGTGCCAGCTCACCACTGCAGGGGAATGAGCAGTTCTTC TRBV18 . . TRBJ2-1
CASSSQVNTGELFF TGCGCCAGCAGCTCACAGGTGAACACCGGGGAGCTGTTTTTT TRBV5-1 once . TRBJ2-2
CASSKLAGKMYEQYF TGTGCCAGCAGCAAACTAGCGGGAAAGATGTACGAGCAGTACTTC TRBV6-6 . TRBD2 TRBJ2-7
CASSAGQRGAYTF TGTGCCAGCAGCGCCGGACAGCGTGGAGCCTACACCTTC TRBV2 few . TRBJ1-2
CASSLVWAIGGEQYF TGTGCCAGCAGCTTAGTTTGGGCAATCGGAGGCGAGCAGTACTTC TRBV7-2 . . TRBJ2-7
CASSQELPAGGFRETQYF TGCGCCAGCAGCCAAGAGTTACCAGCGGGAGGTTTTAGGGAGACCCAGTACTTC TRBV4-1 . TRBD2 TRBJ2-5
CASRGRDSNTGELFF TGTGCCAGCAGGGGCCGGGACAGTAACACCGGGGAGCTGTTTTTT TRBV6-6 . TRBD1 TRBJ2-2
CASSPDITGTPLYGYTF TGTGCCAGCTCACCCGACATTACCGGGACACCTCTTTATGGCTACACCTTC TRBV18 . . TRBJ1-2
CASRDRVTGNTIYF TGCGCCAGCAGGGACAGGGTTACTGGAAACACCATATATTTT TRBV5-1 . TRBD1 TRBJ1-3
CASSAISTDTQYF TGTGCCAGCAGCGCAATATCCACAGATACGCAGTATTTT TRBV6-6 . . TRBJ2-3